One sample yielded the 31 T cell receptor beta chains listed below, sequenced in a study of OX40 agonist ivuxolimab in advanced cancers. Assay: immunoSEQ multiplex PCR; the TCRdb copy retains only in-frame clones and omits some. The repertoire holds tens of thousands of clones, with roughly 90% as singletons. The sample consisted of CD4+ or CD8+ T cells sorted from blood, taken in a trial of the OX40 agonist ivuxolimab. The receptors come from an adult with an advanced solid tumor such as melanoma, head and neck, liver or kidney cancer.

CDR3 region: CASSGGIGLNYGYTF. CDR3 DNA sequence: TGTGCCAGCAGTGGGGGGATTGGTCTTAACTATGGCTACACCTTC. This chain connects TRBV6-1 to TRBJ1-2, with D tentatively TRBD1 (5 bases). This CDR3 is built from 15 residues. From germline, CDR1 is MNHNS and CDR2 SASEGT. V was trimmed by 4 bases and J by 1 base, leaving 13 bases between them.

The gene calls are TRBV5-1 and TRBJ2-2, with TRBD1 as a possible D gene (6 bases). Trimming left V 4 bases short and J 5 bases short, with 15 bases between. The germline gives CDR1 SGHRS, CDR2 YFSETQ. This CDR3 contains 15 residues. CDR3 nucleotides: TGCGCCAGCAGCGAAGGGGGTCTCTCAACCGGGGAGCTGTTTTTT. It yields the protein CASSEGGLSTGELFF.

The chain joins TRBV18 to TRBJ2-2; 7 bases agree with TRBD2. The junction had 4 bases not matched to a gene; V was cut back by 3 bases and J by 0 bases. Germline CDR1 KGHSH, CDR2 LQKENI. The length of the CDR3 is 16 residues. The CDR3 DNA sequence: TGTGCCAGCTCACCGTCCGGGACTACGAACACCGGGGAGCTGTTTTTT. Translating it yields CASSPSGTTNTGELFF.

The gene calls are TRBV5-1 and TRBJ2-3; 10 nucleotides agree with TRBD2. The CDR3 spans 16 residues. Germline trimming cut 4 bases from V and 5 bases from J; bases unmatched to any gene: 10. Germline V gene lookup returns CDR1 SGHRS and CDR2 YFSETQ. This CDR3 reads CASSVPLAGVRDTQYF. CDR3 coding DNA: TGCGCCAGCAGCGTTCCTCTAGCGGGAGTAAGAGATACGCAGTATTTT.

The CDR3: CASSRSGSYEQYF. For the CDR3, the DNA is TGTGCCAGTAGTCGCAGCGGGAGCTACGAGCAGTACTTC. V is TRBV19 and J is TRBJ2-7; TRBD2 matches at 8 bases. CDR3 length equals 13 residues. The ends lost 5 bases at V and 3 bases at J; junction bases unmatched: 3. The germline V gene encodes CDR1 LNHDA and CDR2 SQIVND (reference sequence).

The chain is built from TRBV9 and TRBJ2-1; perhaps TRBD1 as D (5 bases). The V end was cut by 4 bases, the J end by 2 bases, with 19 bases between. The CDR3 is 17 residues long. Germline CDR1 is SGDLS and CDR2 is YYNGEE. CDR3 loop: CASSPQGLTVTYNEQFF. The CDR3 nucleotides read TGTGCCAGCAGCCCCCAGGGCCTGACTGTTACCTACAATGAGCAGTTCTTC.

The chain joins TRBV10-3 to TRBJ2-1, with TRBD2 matching over 13 bases. The CDR3 totals 15 residues. V lost 9 bases, J lost 5 bases, and 7 bases stayed unmatched. Germline-derived CDR1 and CDR2 are ENHRY and SYGVKD. Written as DNA, the CDR3 is TGTGCCATTTCAAGACTAGCGGGAGGTAACAATGAGCAGTTCTTC. This translates into CAISRLAGGNNEQFF.

This clone was observed once. The chain carries TRBV5-1 and TRBJ2-3, with TRBD2 matching over 8 bases. The CDR3 sequence is 16 residues long. The germline V gene encodes CDR1 SGHRS and CDR2 YFSETQ. V lost 5 bases, J lost 1 base, and 9 bases stayed unmatched. CDR3 amino acids: CASSPPLAGRTDTQYF. CDR3 nucleotides: TGCGCCAGCAGTCCCCCTTTAGCGGGACGCACAGATACGCAGTATTTT.

The chain carries TRBV27 and TRBJ2-1; a possible D gene is TRBD2 (6 bases). V was shortened by 5 bases and J by 0 bases, with 17 bases between the two germline ends. This CDR3 region has 17 residues. The germline CDR1 and CDR2 sequences are MNHEY and SMNVEV (reference sequence). Here the CDR3 DNA reads TGTGCCAGCAGTAAACTCCTTAGCGGTAACTCCTACAATGAGCAGTTCTTC. Encoded protein: CASSKLLSGNSYNEQFF.

Written as DNA, the CDR3 is TGCGCCAGCAGCAGGGGACTAGCGGGTAATGAGCAGTTCTTC. Translated, it gives CASSRGLAGNEQFF. The V call is TRBV5-1, the J call TRBJ2-1, with 12 bases matching TRBD2. This CDR3 is built from 14 residues. Germline CDR1 reads SGHRS; CDR2 reads YFSETQ. Unmatched junction bases numbered 3, after V lost 4 bases and J lost 7 bases.

The chain uses TRBV28 and TRBJ2-7; the match to TRBD1 covers 9 bases. The V gene end was trimmed by 4 bases and the J gene end by 2 bases; junction bases not matched to a gene: 3. CDR1 is MDHEN and CDR2 is SYDVKM in the germline V gene. The CDR3 runs to 14 residues. CDR3 DNA: TGTGCCAGCAGTTCCACAGGGGGCCCCTACGAGCAGTACTTC. Its translation is CASSSTGGPYEQYF.

This chain joins TRBV4-1 and TRBJ2-5; TRBD2 is a possible D gene (7 bases). Trimming shortened V by 1 base and J by 5 bases, and 17 bases separated the two germline ends. Looked up from germline, CDR1 is MGHRA and CDR2 is YSYEKL. This CDR3 region has 16 residues. The CDR3 sequence: CASSQVRGAHDETQYF. The CDR3 nucleotides read TGCGCCAGCAGCCAAGTCCGGGGGGCCCACGACGAGACCCAGTACTTC.

The V and J genes are TRBV6-1 and TRBJ1-1, with D unclear. CDR1 MNHNS and CDR2 SASEGT come from the germline V gene. Deletions cut 4 bases from V and 0 bases from J, with 15 bases between. The CDR3 is 16 residues long. DNA of the CDR3: TGTGCCAGCAGTGTGGGTCCCGGACGGGTGAACACTGAAGCTTTCTTT. Its protein product is CASSVGPGRVNTEAFF.

The V call is TRBV2, the J call TRBJ1-4, with 7 positions matching TRBD1. The length of the CDR3 is 15 residues. Per germline, CDR1 SNHLY and CDR2 FYNNEI. V was pared by 8 bases and J by 0 bases, with 6 bases of the junction left unmatched. In nucleotides, the CDR3 is TGTGCCAGCGGGAGACAGGGAACAACTAATGAAAAACTGTTTTTT. As protein: CASGRQGTTNEKLFF.

The V gene is TRBV5-6, the J gene TRBJ2-1; the D is unclear. The CDR3 has 15 residues. With 0 bases removed from V and 1 base from J, the gap between germline ends came to 8 bases. Germline CDR1 SGHDT, CDR2 YYEEEE. CDR3 amino acids: CASSLGLSSYNEQFF. CDR3 nucleotides: TGTGCCAGCAGCTTGGGGCTGAGTTCCTACAATGAGCAGTTCTTC.

CDR3 sequence: CATSRTGAYNEQFF. CDR3 coding DNA: TGTGCCACCAGCAGGACAGGGGCCTACAATGAGCAGTTCTTC. This chain joins TRBV15 and TRBJ2-1; 8 bases are a match to TRBD1. In germline, CDR1 is LNHNV, CDR2 YYDKDF (reference sequence). This CDR3 is built from 14 residues. V lost 3 bases to trimming and J lost 2 bases; unmatched junction nucleotides: 0.

V and J are TRBV27 and TRBJ2-1, with 10 nucleotides matching TRBD2. The CDR3 is made up of 16 amino acids. V lost 0 bases and J lost 7; bases outside the gene matches: 6. Looked up from germline, CDR1 is MNHEY and CDR2 is SMNVEV (reference sequence). CDR3 nucleotide sequence: TGTGCCAGCAGTTTATCCACCCTAGCGGGAGAAAATGAGCAGTTCTTC. Amino acid sequence: CASSLSTLAGENEQFF.

This chain uses TRBV4-2 with TRBJ2-7; 7 bases line up with TRBD2. This CDR3 spans 15 amino acids. The germline V gene encodes CDR1 LGHNA and CDR2 YNFKEQ. V lost 1 base to trimming and J lost 6 bases; unmatched junction nucleotides: 9. CDR3 nucleotide sequence: TGTGCCAGCAGCCAAGTTACCGGACTAGTAGGCGAGCAGTACTTC. It codes for CASSQVTGLVGEQYF.

This clone was seen more than once but under ten times. V usage is TRBV2 and J usage is TRBJ2-2; possibly TRBD2 for D (5 bases). Between the trimmed V and J ends, which lost 5 bases and 1 base, there was a span of 8 bases. The CDR3 consists of 14 residues. CDR1 is SNHLY and CDR2 is FYNNEI in the germline V gene. The CDR3 coding sequence is TGTGCCAGCAGTAGAGGGCAGAACACCGGGGAGCTGTTTTTT. As protein: CASSRGQNTGELFF.

CDR3 in DNA: TGTGCCTGGAGTAGGAAGTACGAGCAGTACTTC. It encodes CAWSRKYEQYF. The chain recombines TRBV30 with TRBJ2-7; D uncertain. The CDR3 contains 11 residues. Per the germline V gene, CDR1 is GTSNPN and CDR2 is SVGIG (reference sequence). V shed 2 bases and J shed 4 bases, with 6 bases lying between them.

This chain uses TRBV18 with TRBJ2-3; D could derive from TRBD1 or TRBD2 (5 bases each). The V gene's germline CDR1 is KGHSH and CDR2 LQKENI. This CDR3 comprises 16 residues. Trimming cost V 3 bases and J 4 bases, with 17 bases left between them. Here the CDR3 reads CASSPSGTGNSDTQYF. Here the CDR3 DNA reads TGTGCCAGCTCACCGTCCGGGACGGGGAATTCAGATACGCAGTATTTT.

The CDR3, as DNA: TGTGCCAGTAGTATAGATCCGGGAGATGGCTACACCTTC. It specifies CASSIDPGDGYTF. The chain uses TRBV19 and TRBJ1-2, with D hard to call. The V gene's germline CDR1 is LNHDA and CDR2 SQIVND (reference sequence). Trimming took off 0 bases at V and 6 bases at J, with 8 bases between the two ends. The CDR3 is 13 residues long.

V gene TRBV5-1 combines with J gene TRBJ2-2, with D possibly matching TRBD1 (5 bases). CDR1 is SGHRS and CDR2 is YFSETQ in the germline V gene. The V end was cut by 0 bases, the J end by 0 bases, with 6 bases between. This CDR3 has 15 amino acids. CDR3 DNA: TGCGCCAGCAGCTTGGGGGGCTCGAACACCGGGGAGCTGTTTTTT. Translation: CASSLGGSNTGELFF.

A word on this clone: Other nucleotide sequences from this sample produce the same CDR3. The chain carries TRBV19 and TRBJ2-7; 10 bases align to TRBD1. CDR3 size: 13 residues. V shed 10 bases and J 1 base; nucleotides not matched to a gene: 4. Per the germline V gene, CDR1 is LNHDA and CDR2 is SQIVND (reference sequence). The CDR3 nucleotides are TGTGCCACCCGGACAGGGGGTTCCTACGAGCAGTACTTC. Residues: CATRTGGSYEQYF.

This clone was observed once. The V and J genes are TRBV7-9 and TRBJ1-3; D unresolved. The CDR3 runs 16 residues. Germline CDR1 reads SEHNR; CDR2 reads FQNEAQ (reference sequence). Trimming left V 1 base short and J 4 bases short, with 14 bases between. The CDR3 loop reads CASSLVGSALGNTIYF. DNA of the CDR3: TGTGCCAGCAGCTTAGTGGGTTCCGCTTTGGGAAACACCATATATTTT.

The chain recombines TRBV7-6 with TRBJ2-2, with a possible D match to TRBD2 (6 bases). The germline V and J ends were trimmed by 1 base and 6 bases, with 15 bases remaining between them. The germline V gene encodes CDR1 SGHVS and CDR2 FNYEAQ. The CDR3 is 16 amino acids. This chain's CDR3 is CASSLEAGGGAGELFF. CDR3 nucleotides: TGTGCCAGCAGCTTAGAGGCCGGTGGCGGGGCCGGGGAGCTGTTTTTT. The full variable domain, in which reference TRBV7-6 and TRBJ2-2 provide the parts outside the CDR3, is GAGVSQSPRYKVTKRGQDVALRCDPISGHVSLYWYRQALGQGPEFLTYFNYEAQQDKSGLPNDRFSAERPEGSISTLTIQRTEQRDSAMYRCASSLEAGGGAGELFFGEGSRLTVL.

The V gene is TRBV28, the J gene TRBJ1-5, with D possibly TRBD1 on 5 matching bases. V lost 3 bases and J lost 6, with 12 bases in between. CDR1 and CDR2 (germline): MDHEN, SYDVKM. The CDR3 contains 14 residues. CDR3 sequence: CASSFVRGGQPQHF. In DNA, the CDR3 is TGTGCCAGCAGTTTTGTAAGGGGTGGTCAGCCCCAGCATTTT.

This chain joins TRBV30 and TRBJ2-5; D uncertain. The ends were cut back, 4 bases at V and 0 bases at J, with 3 bases in the middle. CDR3 size: 11 residues. In germline, CDR1 is GTSNPN, CDR2 SVGIG (reference sequence). This CDR3 reads CAWTNQETQYF. CDR3 nucleotide sequence: TGTGCCTGGACCAACCAAGAGACCCAGTACTTC.

The chain couples TRBV7-2 to TRBJ2-1; D is unclear. This CDR3 has 13 amino acids. V was clipped by 6 bases and J by 6 bases, with 12 bases between them. Germline lookup yields CDR1 SGHTA and CDR2 FQGNSA. The CDR3 nucleotides read TGTGCCAGCAGTTCACTCTCGGGCAATGAGCAGTTCTTC. This encodes CASSSLSGNEQFF. The variable domain in full, with the rest retrieved from reference TRBV7-2 and TRBJ2-1, is GAGVSQSPSNKVTEKGKDVELRCDPISGHTALYWYRQSLGQGLEFLIYFQGNSAPDKSGLPSDRFSAERTGGSVSTLTIQRTQQEDSAVYLCASSSLSGNEQFFGPGTRLTVL.

V is TRBV25-1 and J is TRBJ1-1; D is undetermined. The CDR3 length is 18 residues. The germline gives CDR1 MGHDK, CDR2 SYGVNS. Between the trimmed V and J ends, which lost 0 bases and 1 base, there was a span of 18 bases. CDR3 sequence: CASSEYGPIGRPNTEAFF. CDR3 DNA sequence: TGTGCCAGCAGTGAATACGGGCCCATAGGGCGGCCGAACACTGAAGCTTTCTTT.

This chain connects TRBV11-1 to TRBJ2-2; perhaps TRBD2 as D (5 bases). This CDR3 is built from 14 residues. Germline V gives CDR1 SGHAT, CDR2 FQDESV (reference sequence). Trimming cost V 5 bases and J 6 bases, with 13 bases left between them. The DNA of the CDR3 is TGTGCCAGCAGCCCCGGGATATCGGCCGGGGAGCTGTTTTTT. It is translated as CASSPGISAGELFF.